The clone carrying this T cell receptor beta chain was counted at least ten times. TCRdb processed the RACE reads anew with MiXCR; each CDR3 protein has one entry. Of about 80,000 distinct CDR3 sequences detected, 11% to 15% appear once; the ten largest clones hold 3.5% to 6%. Documented time point: pre-sensitization, week 0. Sample treatment: therapeutic diphenylcyclopropenone sensitization with weekly scalp DPC. These data are taken from a study of human T cells and chemical hapten exposure. Specimen: whole blood, collected in connection with sensitization to the hapten diphenylcyclopropenone (DPC). The sequence was collected from a woman in her forties or fifties with alopecia areata. Some clones in this sample may be carry-over from other donors' samples.

CDR3 amino acids: CASSWGGSGRQETQYF. The CDR3 DNA reads as TGTGCCAGCAGCTGGGGTGGTAGCGGGCGCCAAGAGACCCAGTACTTC. V is TRBV9 and J is TRBJ2-5; 7 bases are a match to TRBD2. This CDR3 has 16 residues. V shed 4 bases and J 1 base; nucleotides not matched to a gene: 10. Germline CDR1 is SGDLS and CDR2 is YYNGEE. Together with reference TRBV9 and TRBJ2-5, the CDR3 gives the full variable domain: DSGVTQTPKHLITATGQRVTLRCSPRSGDLSVYWYQQSLDQGLQFLIQYYNGEERAKGNILERFSAQQFPDLHSELNLSSLELGDSALYFCASSWGGSGRQETQYFGPGTRLLVL.